Sequencing of this TCR beta chain was carried out in a study of Ad26.COV2.S vaccination and SARS-CoV-2 variants. Trimming took off 2 bases at V and 8 bases at J, with 19 bases between the two ends. The CDR3 is 15 residues long. CDR1 is SGHKS and CDR2 is YYEKEE in the germline V gene (reference sequence). Only in-frame clones appear in the TCRdb table, and some are missing; sequencing was by immunoSEQ multiplex PCR. The repertoire includes some 330,000 clones, 90% of them detected once, and about 5% sits in the top ten. Indicated treatment: roughly 19 received Ad26.COV2.S at low or high dose, single or two shots; roughly five received placebo; per-sample allocation not given. Collection of the samples took place on day 63 after the first injection of vaccine or placebo.

The chain is built from TRBV5-5 and TRBJ1-2; D perhaps matches TRBD1 (5 bases). Sequenced material: peripheral blood, taken in a trial of Ad26.COV2.S vaccine versus placebo. The receptor was isolated from a person aged 18-60 years who received the Ad26.COV2.S COVID-19 vaccine or a placebo. Here the CDR3 DNA reads TGTGCCAGCAGCTTTGATTCGGGGACCCACTTCGGCTACACCTTC. Translating it yields CASSFDSGTHFGYTF.